This TCR beta chain is from a study of control samples from healthy donors and cancer patients. Here immunoSEQ multiplex PCR was the method, and the copy in TCRdb shows in-frame clones only, minus some. The table records 150,000 to 200,000 clones, about 90% of them present only once. Sequences were obtained from blood. This TCR came from a man aged 30 to 39 in good health.

The CDR3 DNA sequence: TGTGCCTGGAGTGTCAAAGGACAGGGGTTATATGGCTACACCTTC. Protein product: CAWSVKGQGLYGYTF. V and J are TRBV30 and TRBJ1-2, with TRBD1 identical over 9 bases. CDR1 is GTSNPN, CDR2 SVGIG, per germline (reference sequence). There are 15 residues in the CDR3. J lost 5 bases, V lost 0 bases, and 7 bases had no gene match. Using reference TRBV30 and TRBJ1-2 for the parts outside the CDR3, the full variable domain is SQTIHQWPATLVQPVGSPLSLECTVEGTSNPNLYWYRQAAGRGLQLLFYSVGIGQISSEVPQNLSASRPQDRQFILSSKKLLLSDSGFYLCAWSVKGQGLYGYTFGSGTRLTVV.